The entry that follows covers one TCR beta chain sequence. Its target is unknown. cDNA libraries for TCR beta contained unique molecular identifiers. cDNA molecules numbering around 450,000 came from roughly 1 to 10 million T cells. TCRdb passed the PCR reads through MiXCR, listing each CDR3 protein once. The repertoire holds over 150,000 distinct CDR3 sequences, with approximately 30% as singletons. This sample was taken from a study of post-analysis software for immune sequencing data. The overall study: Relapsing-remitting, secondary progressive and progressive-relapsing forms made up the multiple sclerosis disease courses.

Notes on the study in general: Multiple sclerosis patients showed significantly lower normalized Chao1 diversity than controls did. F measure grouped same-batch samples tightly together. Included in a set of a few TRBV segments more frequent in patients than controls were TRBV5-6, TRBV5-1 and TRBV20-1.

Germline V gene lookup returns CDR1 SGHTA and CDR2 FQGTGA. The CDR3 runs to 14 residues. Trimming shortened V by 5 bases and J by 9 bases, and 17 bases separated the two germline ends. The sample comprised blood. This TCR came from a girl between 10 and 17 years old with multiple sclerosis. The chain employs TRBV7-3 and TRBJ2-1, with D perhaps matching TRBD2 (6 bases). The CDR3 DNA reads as TGTGCCAGCAGCCGCGGTAGCGGTCGTGGTGAGCAGTTCTTC. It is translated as CASSRGSGRGEQFF.